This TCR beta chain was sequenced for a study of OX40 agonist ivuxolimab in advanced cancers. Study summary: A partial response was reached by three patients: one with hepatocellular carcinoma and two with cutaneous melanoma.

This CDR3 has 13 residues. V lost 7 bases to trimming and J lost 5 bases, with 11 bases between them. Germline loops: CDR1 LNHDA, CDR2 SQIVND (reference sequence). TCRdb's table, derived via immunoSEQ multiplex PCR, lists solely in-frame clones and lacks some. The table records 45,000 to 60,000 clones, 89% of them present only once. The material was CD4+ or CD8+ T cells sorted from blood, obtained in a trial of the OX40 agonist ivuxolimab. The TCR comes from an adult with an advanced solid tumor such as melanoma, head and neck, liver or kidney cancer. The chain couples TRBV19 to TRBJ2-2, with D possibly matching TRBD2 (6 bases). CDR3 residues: CASTVAGTGELFF. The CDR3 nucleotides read TGTGCCAGTACCGTTGCGGGGACCGGGGAGCTGTTTTTT. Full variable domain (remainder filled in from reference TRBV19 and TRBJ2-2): DGGITQSPKYLFRKEGQNVTLSCEQNLNHDAMYWYRQDPGQGLRLIYYSQIVNDFQKGDIAEGYSVSREKKESFPLTVTSAQKNPTAFYLCASTVAGTGELFFGEGSRLTVL.